The 11 T cell receptor beta chains below come from one sample, sequenced in a study of CD8 T cells in ankylosing spondylitis. In TCRdb, the 5' RACE reads were re-called with MiXCR into one record per CDR3 protein. Of around 280,000 distinct CDR3 sequences listed, around 19% were seen once; the top ten hold around 7.8%. Sequencing input: blood, either unsorted or a sorted T cell fraction (not recorded which). Every receptor here comes from a male donor with ankylosing spondylitis or in good health (not recorded which).

Details on this clonotype: Being one base from a much bigger clone, this may be a read error. The rearrangement uses TRBV12-3 or TRBV12-4 and TRBJ1-1; tentative D call: TRBD1 (5 bases). The CDR3 length is 14 residues. The V gene lost 7 bases and the J gene lost 2 bases, with 14 bases spanning the gap. The CDR3 reads CASMRGCENTEAFF. CDR3 nucleotides: TGTGCCAGCATGAGGGGATGCGAAAACACTGAAGCTTTCTTT.

The chain links TRBV28 to TRBJ1-2; 8 bases agree with TRBD1. Germline V gene lookup returns CDR1 MDHEN and CDR2 SYDVKM. The length of the CDR3 is 15 residues. The V and J ends lost 6 bases and 4 bases, in that order; junction bases with no gene match: 10. CDR3: CASRWEDRDLYGYTF. In DNA form, the CDR3 reads TGTGCCAGCAGGTGGGAGGACAGGGATCTCTATGGCTACACCTTC.

The gene calls are TRBV29-1 and TRBJ1-1; TRBD1 is a possible D gene (5 bases). Germline V gene lookup returns CDR1 SQVTM and CDR2 ANQGSEA. The V end was cut by 3 bases, the J end by 5 bases, with 7 bases between. The CDR3 loop spans 11 amino acids. Written as DNA, the CDR3 is TGCAGCGTTGACCAGGGAACTGAAGCTTTCTTT. Translation: CSVDQGTEAFF.

A few counts support this clonotype. The chain couples TRBV27 to TRBJ2-2, with D unclear. The V end lost 5 bases, the J end lost 6 bases, and 7 bases lay between the germline ends. Germline assignment: CDR1 MNHEY and CDR2 SMNVEV (reference sequence). This CDR3 spans 12 amino acids. In DNA, the CDR3 is TGTGCCAGCAGTCCCTCTCCCGGGGAGCTGTTTTTT. It specifies CASSPSPGELFF.

This clonotype was observed at least ten times. This sequence joins TRBV12-3 or TRBV12-4 and TRBJ1-5; D gene unclear. The CDR3 loop spans 11 amino acids. The V end was cut by 3 bases, the J end by 16 bases, with 13 bases between. The CDR3, as DNA: TGTGCCAGCAGTTTGGGAGGCCCGCACCATTTT. Protein: CASSLGGPHHF.

This clonotype was counted at least ten times. The CDR3 nucleotides read TGTGCCAGCAGTGAGACAGGGGGCTCGGGGGAGCAGTACGTC. It is translated as CASSETGGSGEQYV. V usage is TRBV6-1 and J usage is TRBJ2-7; TRBD1 matches at 10 bases. The CDR3 loop spans 14 amino acids. V gave up 3 bases and J gave up 7 bases; unmatched junction bases: 6. Germline CDR1 and CDR2: MNHNS and SASEGT.

This clonotype was detected only a few times. The chain couples TRBV7-8 to TRBJ2-5; D is possibly TRBD2 (5 bases). Per germline, CDR1 SGHVS and CDR2 FQNEAQ. Trimming pared 1 base from V and 5 bases from J, leaving 11 bases between. The CDR3 runs 14 residues. The CDR3 is CASSLVRGVETQYF. The CDR3 DNA follows: TGTGCCAGCAGCTTAGTCCGGGGAGTGGAGACCCAGTACTTC.

This clonotype was observed a handful of times. The chain recombines TRBV6-2 or TRBV6-3 with TRBJ2-3; no clear D. Germline CDR1 is MNHEY and CDR2 is SVGEGT. The CDR3 runs 12 residues. V lost 0 bases and J lost 5, with 3 bases in between. CDR3 in DNA: TGTGCCAGCAGTTACTCGAAAGATACGCAGTATTTT. Translated: CASSYSKDTQYF.

The rearrangement uses TRBV3-1 and TRBJ2-1, with D hard to call. This CDR3 region has 13 residues. The germline V gene encodes CDR1 LGHDT and CDR2 YNNKEL (reference sequence). The germline V and J ends were trimmed by 3 bases and 15 bases, with 18 bases remaining between them. The CDR3, as DNA: TGTGCCAGCAGCCACATGTCTGGCTTAGTTTTGTTCTTC. It codes for CASSHMSGLVLFF.

This clonotype showed up just a few times. The chain is built from TRBV6-5 and TRBJ2-1; D call uncertain. Trimming shortened V by 0 bases and J by 4 bases, and 4 bases separated the two germline ends. Per the germline V gene, CDR1 is MNHEY and CDR2 is SVGAGI. The CDR3 consists of 13 residues. As DNA, the CDR3 is TGTGCCAGCAGTTACTCAGGTTACAATGAGCAGTTCTTC. Residues: CASSYSGYNEQFF.

This clonotype was observed a handful of times. This chain joins TRBV7-2 and TRBJ2-1; 8 nucleotides agree with TRBD1. The CDR3 loop spans 15 amino acids. Germline CDR1 is SGHTA and CDR2 is FQGNSA. With 1 base clipped from V and 5 bases from J, the junction kept 4 bases outside the gene matches. CDR3 in amino acids: CASSLGQGAHNEQFF. DNA of the CDR3: TGTGCCAGCAGCTTAGGTCAGGGGGCCCACAATGAGCAGTTCTTC.